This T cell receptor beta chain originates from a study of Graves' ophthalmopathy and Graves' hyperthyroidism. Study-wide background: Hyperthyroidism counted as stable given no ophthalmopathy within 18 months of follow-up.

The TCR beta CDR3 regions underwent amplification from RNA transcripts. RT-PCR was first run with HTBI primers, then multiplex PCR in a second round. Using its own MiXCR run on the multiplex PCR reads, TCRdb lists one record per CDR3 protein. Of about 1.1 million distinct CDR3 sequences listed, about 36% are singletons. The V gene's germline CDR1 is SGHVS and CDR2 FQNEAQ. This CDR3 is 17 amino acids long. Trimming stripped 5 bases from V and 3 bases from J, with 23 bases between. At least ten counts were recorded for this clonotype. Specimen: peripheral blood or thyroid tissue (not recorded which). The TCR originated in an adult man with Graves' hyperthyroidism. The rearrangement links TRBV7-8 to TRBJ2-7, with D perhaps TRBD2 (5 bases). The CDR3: CASSEPVLARADYEQYF. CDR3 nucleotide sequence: TGTGCCAGCAGCGAACCCGTACTTGCACGAGCGGACTACGAGCAGTACTTC.